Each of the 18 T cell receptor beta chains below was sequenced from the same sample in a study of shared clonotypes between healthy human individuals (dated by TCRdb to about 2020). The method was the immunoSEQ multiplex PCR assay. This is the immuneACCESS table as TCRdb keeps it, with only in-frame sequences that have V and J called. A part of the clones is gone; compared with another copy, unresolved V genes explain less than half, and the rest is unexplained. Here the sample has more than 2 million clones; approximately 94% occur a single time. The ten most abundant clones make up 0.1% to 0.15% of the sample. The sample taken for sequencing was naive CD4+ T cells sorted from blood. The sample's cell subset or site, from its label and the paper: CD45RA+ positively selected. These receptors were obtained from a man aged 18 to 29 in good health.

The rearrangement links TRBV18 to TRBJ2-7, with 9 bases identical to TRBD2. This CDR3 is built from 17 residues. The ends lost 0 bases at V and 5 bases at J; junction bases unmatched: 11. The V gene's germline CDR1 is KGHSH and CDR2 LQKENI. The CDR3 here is CASSPPQRGAQGNEQYF. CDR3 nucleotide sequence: TGTGCCAGCTCACCACCGCAGCGGGGGGCTCAGGGGAACGAGCAGTACTTC.

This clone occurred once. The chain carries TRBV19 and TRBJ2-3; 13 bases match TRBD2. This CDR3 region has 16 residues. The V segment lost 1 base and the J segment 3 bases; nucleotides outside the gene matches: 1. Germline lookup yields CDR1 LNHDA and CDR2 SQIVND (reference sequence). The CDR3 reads CASSIGTSGSTDTQYF. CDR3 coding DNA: TGTGCCAGTAGTATAGGGACTAGCGGGAGTACAGATACGCAGTATTTT.

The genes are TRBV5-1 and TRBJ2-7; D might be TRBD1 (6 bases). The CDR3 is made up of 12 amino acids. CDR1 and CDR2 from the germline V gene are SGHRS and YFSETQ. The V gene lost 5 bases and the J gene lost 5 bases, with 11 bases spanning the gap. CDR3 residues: CASSRNRDEQYF. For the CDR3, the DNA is TGCGCCAGCAGTCGCAACAGGGACGAGCAGTACTTC.

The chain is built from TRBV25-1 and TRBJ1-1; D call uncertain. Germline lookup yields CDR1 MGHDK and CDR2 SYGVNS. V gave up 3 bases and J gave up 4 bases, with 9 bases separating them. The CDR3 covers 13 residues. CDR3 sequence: CASSDPFLTEAFF. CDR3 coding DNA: TGTGCCAGCAGTGACCCGTTTCTCACTGAAGCTTTCTTT.

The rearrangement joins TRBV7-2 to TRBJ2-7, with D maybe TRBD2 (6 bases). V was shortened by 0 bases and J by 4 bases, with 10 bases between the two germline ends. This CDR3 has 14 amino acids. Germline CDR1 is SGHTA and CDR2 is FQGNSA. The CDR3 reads CASSLAQAGYEQYF. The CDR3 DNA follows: TGTGCCAGCAGCTTAGCACAGGCGGGGTACGAGCAGTACTTC.

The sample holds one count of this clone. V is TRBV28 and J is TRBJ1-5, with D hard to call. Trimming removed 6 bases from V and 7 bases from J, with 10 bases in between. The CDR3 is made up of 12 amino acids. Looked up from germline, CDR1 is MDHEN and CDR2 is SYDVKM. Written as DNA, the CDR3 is TGTGCCAGCAGCCTGAGGTTGCAGCCCCAGCATTTT. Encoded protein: CASSLRLQPQHF.

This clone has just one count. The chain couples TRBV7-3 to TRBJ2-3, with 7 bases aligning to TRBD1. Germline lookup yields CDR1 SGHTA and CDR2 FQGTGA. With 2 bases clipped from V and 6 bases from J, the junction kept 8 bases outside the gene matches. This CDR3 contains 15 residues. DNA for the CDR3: TGTGCCAGCAGCTTATCAGGGGGACAAACCGATACGCAGTATTTT. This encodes CASSLSGGQTDTQYF.

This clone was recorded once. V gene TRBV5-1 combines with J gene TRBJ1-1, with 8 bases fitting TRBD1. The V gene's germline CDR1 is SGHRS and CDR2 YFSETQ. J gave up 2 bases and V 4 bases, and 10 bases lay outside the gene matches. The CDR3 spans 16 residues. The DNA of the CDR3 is TGCGCCAGCAGCATGGAGACAGGGGTCTCCAACACTGAAGCTTTCTTT. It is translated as CASSMETGVSNTEAFF.

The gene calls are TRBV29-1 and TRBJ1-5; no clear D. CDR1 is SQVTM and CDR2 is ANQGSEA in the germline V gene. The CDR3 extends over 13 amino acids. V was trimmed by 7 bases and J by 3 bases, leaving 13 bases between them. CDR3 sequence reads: CSAIEGVNQPQHF. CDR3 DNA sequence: TGCAGCGCTATAGAGGGAGTCAATCAGCCCCAGCATTTT.

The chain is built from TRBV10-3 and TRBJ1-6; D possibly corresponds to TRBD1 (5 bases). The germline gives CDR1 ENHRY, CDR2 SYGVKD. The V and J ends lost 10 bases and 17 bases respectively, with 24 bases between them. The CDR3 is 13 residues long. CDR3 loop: CATRDVPQAGIHF. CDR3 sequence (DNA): TGTGCCACCCGAGACGTGCCCCAGGCAGGGATCCACTTT.

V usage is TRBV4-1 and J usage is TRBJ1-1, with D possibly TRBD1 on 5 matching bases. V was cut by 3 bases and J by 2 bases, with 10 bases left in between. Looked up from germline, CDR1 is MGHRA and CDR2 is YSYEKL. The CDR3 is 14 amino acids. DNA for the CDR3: TGCGCCAGCAGCCAGGCAGGGTTAAACACTGAAGCTTTCTTT. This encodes CASSQAGLNTEAFF.

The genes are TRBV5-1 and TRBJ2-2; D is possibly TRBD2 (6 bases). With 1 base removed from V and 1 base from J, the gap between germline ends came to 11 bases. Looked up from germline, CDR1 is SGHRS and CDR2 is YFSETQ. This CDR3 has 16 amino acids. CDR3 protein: CASSLLGSGNTGELFF. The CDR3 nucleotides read TGCGCCAGCAGCTTGTTAGGTAGCGGGAACACCGGGGAGCTGTTTTTT.

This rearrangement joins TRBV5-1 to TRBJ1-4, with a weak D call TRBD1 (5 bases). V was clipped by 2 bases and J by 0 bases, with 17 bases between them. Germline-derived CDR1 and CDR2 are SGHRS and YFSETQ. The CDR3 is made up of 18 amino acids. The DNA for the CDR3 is TGCGCCAGCAGCTTTAAGAGCTTGGGAGGGGCAACTAATGAAAAACTGTTTTTT. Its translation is CASSFKSLGGATNEKLFF.

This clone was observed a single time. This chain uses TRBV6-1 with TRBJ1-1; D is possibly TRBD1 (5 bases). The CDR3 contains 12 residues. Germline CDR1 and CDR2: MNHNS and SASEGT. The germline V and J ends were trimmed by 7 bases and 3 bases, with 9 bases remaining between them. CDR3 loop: CASTGTYTEAFF. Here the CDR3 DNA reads TGTGCCAGCACAGGGACCTACACTGAAGCTTTCTTT.

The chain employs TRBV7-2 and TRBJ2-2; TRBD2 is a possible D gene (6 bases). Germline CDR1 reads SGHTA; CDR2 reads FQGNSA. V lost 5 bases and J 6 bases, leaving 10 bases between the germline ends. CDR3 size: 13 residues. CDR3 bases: TGTGCCAGCAGCACCGGAGGGGCCGGGGAGCTGTTTTTT. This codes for CASSTGGAGELFF.

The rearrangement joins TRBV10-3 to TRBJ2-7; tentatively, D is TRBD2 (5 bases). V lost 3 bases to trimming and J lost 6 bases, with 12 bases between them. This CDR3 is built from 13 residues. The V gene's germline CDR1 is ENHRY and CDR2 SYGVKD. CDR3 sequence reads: CAISEIEGSEQYF. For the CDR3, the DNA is TGTGCCATCAGTGAAATAGAGGGTAGCGAGCAGTACTTC.

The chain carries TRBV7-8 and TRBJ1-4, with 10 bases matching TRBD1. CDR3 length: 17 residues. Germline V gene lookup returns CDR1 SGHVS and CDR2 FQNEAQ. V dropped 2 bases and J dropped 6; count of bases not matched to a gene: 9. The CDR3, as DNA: TGTGCCAGCAGCTTAAGAGTCCCGGGACAGGGGCATGAAAAACTGTTTTTT. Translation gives CASSLRVPGQGHEKLFF.

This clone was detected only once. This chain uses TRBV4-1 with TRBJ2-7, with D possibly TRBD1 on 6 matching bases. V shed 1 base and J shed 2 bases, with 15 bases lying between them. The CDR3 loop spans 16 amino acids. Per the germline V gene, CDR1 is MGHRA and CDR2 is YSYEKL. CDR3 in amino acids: CASSQGRTVQTYEQYF. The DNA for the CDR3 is TGCGCCAGCAGCCAAGGGAGGACAGTACAAACCTACGAGCAGTACTTC.